This entry lists 25 T cell receptor beta chains sequenced from one sample in a study of T-cell reconstitution after alpha-beta-depleted transplantation in children. Preparation of the TCRbeta library used unique molecular identifiers. TCRdb fed the PCR reads into MiXCR, producing one record per CDR3 protein. Among 250,000 to 300,000 distinct CDR3 sequences listed, approximately 9.6% were seen once. The specimen was PBMCs from the stem cell graft donor, collected from the stem cell graft. The source is a human donor who donated a stem cell graft to a child with SCID.

A note on this clonotype: One end of the junction is discordant with germline, which a read error may explain. The rearrangement links TRBV11-2 to TRBJ1-4; TRBD1 matches 8 bases. CDR1 and CDR2 (germline): SGHAT, FQNNGV. The CDR3 length is 16 residues. CDR3 loop: CASSQTDRATSGKLSF. The CDR3 nucleotides are TGTGCCAGCAGCCAGACGGACAGGGCTACGAGCGGAAAACTGTCTTTT. Filled out from reference TRBV11-2 and TRBJ1-4, the complete variable domain reads EAGVAQSPRYKIIEKRQSVAFWCNPISGHATLYWYQQILGQGPKLLIQFQNNGVVDDSQLPKDRFSAERLKGVDSTLKIQPAKLEDSAVYLCASSQTDRATSGKLSFGSGTQLSVL.

This chain connects TRBV29-1 to TRBJ1-3; perhaps TRBD1 as D (5 bases). This CDR3 is built from 15 residues. The germline gives CDR1 SQVTM, CDR2 ANQGSEA. V was clipped by 4 bases and J by 0 bases, with 13 bases between them. The CDR3 protein is CSVVIGAVSGNTIYF. CDR3 in DNA: TGCAGCGTTGTTATAGGGGCCGTCTCTGGAAACACCATATATTTT.

The V call is TRBV7-9, the J call TRBJ1-1, with D possibly TRBD1 on 6 matching bases. Germline V lookup: CDR1 SEHNR, CDR2 FQNEAQ (reference sequence). The CDR3 covers 14 residues. Trimming shortened V by 5 bases and J by 4 bases, and 14 bases separated the two germline ends. The CDR3 here is CASSPGTWGTEAFF. The CDR3 DNA reads TGTGCCAGCAGCCCCGGGACATGGGGCACTGAAGCTTTCTTT. Together with reference TRBV7-9 and TRBJ1-1, the CDR3 gives the full variable domain: DTGVSQNPRHKITKRGQNVTFRCDPISEHNRLYWYRQTLGQGPEFLTYFQNEAQLEKSRLLSDRFSAERPKGSFSTLEIQRTEQGDSAMYLCASSPGTWGTEAFFGQGTRLTVV.

This clonotype has just a few counts. This chain links TRBV5-1 with TRBJ1-2; D is unresolved. The CDR3 has 11 amino acids. Germline V gene sequence: CDR1 SGHRS, CDR2 YFSETQ. Trimming stripped 3 bases from V and 6 bases from J, with 6 bases between. The CDR3 bases are TGCGCCAGCAGCTCCGGAAATGGCTACACCTTC. Encoded protein: CASSSGNGYTF.

In its sample, this clonotype was seen many times. This rearrangement joins TRBV28 to TRBJ1-1; no definite D call. The ends were cut back, 4 bases at V and 2 bases at J, with 14 bases in the middle. The CDR3 totals 15 residues. Germline CDR1 MDHEN, CDR2 SYDVKM. CDR3: CASSSHFGINTEAFF. The CDR3 DNA reads TGTGCCAGCAGTTCCCACTTTGGGATAAACACTGAAGCTTTCTTT.

This clonotype was counted a few times. This chain joins TRBV14 and TRBJ1-2; no clear D. V was trimmed by 0 bases and J by 1 base, leaving 3 bases between them. The CDR3 is made up of 13 amino acids. Germline V gene sequence: CDR1 SGHDN, CDR2 FVKESK. CDR3 sequence (DNA): TGTGCCAGCAGCCAAGATTATAACTATGGCTACACCTTC. Its translation is CASSQDYNYGYTF.

This clonotype was seen ten or more times. The rearrangement uses TRBV11-2 and TRBJ1-1; D is perhaps TRBD1 (6 bases). In germline, CDR1 is SGHAT, CDR2 FQNNGV. This CDR3 comprises 15 residues. The ends were cut back, 1 base at V and 5 bases at J, with 14 bases in the middle. In DNA form, the CDR3 reads TGTGCCAGCAGCTTAGGTCCAGGGGAGTTAACTGAAGCTTTCTTT. It specifies CASSLGPGELTEAFF.

This clonotype was observed a few times. The chain employs TRBV29-1 and TRBJ2-1; 13 bases are a match to TRBD2. V shed 6 bases, J shed 10 bases, and the junction held 9 bases outside the gene matches. The length of the CDR3 is 14 residues. Germline V gene data show CDR1 as SQVTM and CDR2 as ANQGSEA. CDR3 nucleotides: TGCAGCGTGGGGACTAGCGGGGTTCGCGGGGAGCAGTTCTTC. Translation gives CSVGTSGVRGEQFF.

CDR3 sequence reads: CASSRFGNEQFF. CDR3 bases: TGTGCCAGCAGCCGCTTTGGGAATGAGCAGTTCTTC. The chain links TRBV27 to TRBJ2-1; D is unresolved. The germline gives CDR1 MNHEY, CDR2 SMNVEV (reference sequence). Trimming removed 6 bases from V and 7 bases from J, with 10 bases in between. The CDR3 runs to 12 residues.

This clonotype has a handful of counts. Relative to the germline gene, one junction end is altered; a read error may explain this. The CDR3 sequence is CASSLAEDSTEAFF. In nucleotides, the CDR3 is TGTGCTAGCAGCTTAGCGGAAGACAGCACTGAAGCTTTCTTT. The rearrangement uses TRBV7-7 and TRBJ1-1; possibly TRBD1 for D (5 bases). Per germline, CDR1 SSHAT and CDR2 FNYEAQ (reference sequence). The CDR3 runs 14 residues.

This clonotype was seen many times. The chain joins TRBV12-3 or TRBV12-4 to TRBJ2-7, with 7 bases identical to TRBD1. The trim removed 2 bases at V and 2 bases at J, leaving 6 bases unmatched. The CDR3 is made up of 15 amino acids. This CDR3 reads CASSLLTGPAYEQYF. CDR3 coding DNA: TGTGCCAGCAGTTTATTGACAGGGCCCGCCTACGAGCAGTACTTC.

This clonotype was seen only a few times. The rearrangement joins TRBV4-1 to TRBJ1-2; the D is unclear. V was pared by 1 base and J by 4 bases, with 10 bases between. CDR1 is MGHRA, CDR2 YSYEKL, per germline. The CDR3 runs 14 residues. CDR3 sequence: CASSQVPPPYGYTF. The CDR3 DNA reads TGCGCCAGCAGCCAAGTTCCACCCCCCTATGGCTACACCTTC.

The V and J genes are TRBV11-3 and TRBJ2-2; 10 nucleotides line up with TRBD2. This CDR3 region has 16 residues. Germline values: CDR1 SGHNT, CDR2 YENEEA. Trimming took 3 bases from V and 6 from J; bases not matched to a gene: 7. The CDR3: CASSFYSGGAAGELFF. In DNA, the CDR3 is TGTGCCAGCAGCTTTTACAGCGGGGGGGCGGCCGGGGAGCTGTTTTTT.

J is TRBJ2-7 and V is TRBV20-1, with unresolved D. Germline V CDR1 and CDR2: DFQATT, SNEGSKA (reference sequence). Trimming cost V 1 base and J 5 bases, with 9 bases left between them. CDR3 length: 12 amino acids. This CDR3 is CSARAPRDEQYF. CDR3 DNA sequence: TGCAGTGCTAGAGCCCCTCGGGACGAGCAGTACTTC.

This clonotype was counted ten times or more. The chain employs TRBV6-1 and TRBJ2-1; 12 bases agree with TRBD2. Trimming removed 6 bases from V and 4 bases from J; junction bases left unmatched: 4. Germline V gene sequence: CDR1 MNHNS, CDR2 SASEGT. This CDR3 has 15 residues. The CDR3 DNA reads TGTGCCAGCAGACGACTAGCGGGAGCATACAATGAGCAGTTCTTC. Amino acid sequence: CASRRLAGAYNEQFF.

The chain is built from TRBV3-1 and TRBJ2-7; unclear D gene. The CDR3 runs to 14 residues. V was pared by 0 bases and J by 3 bases, with 9 bases between. The germline V gene encodes CDR1 LGHDT and CDR2 YNNKEL (reference sequence). Here the CDR3 DNA reads TGTGCCAGCAGCCAAGAACTGTCAGGCTACGAGCAGTACTTC. Translating gives CASSQELSGYEQYF.

This clonotype was seen only a few times. V is TRBV27 and J is TRBJ2-5; 9 nucleotides align to TRBD1. Germline V CDR1 and CDR2: MNHEY, SMNVEV (reference sequence). The CDR3 has 14 amino acids. With V trimmed by 5 bases and J by 5 bases, 6 bases remained unmatched. The CDR3: CASSQLGQGETQYF. The CDR3 DNA reads TGTGCCAGCAGTCAACTCGGACAGGGGGAGACCCAGTACTTC.

This clonotype appeared a few times. DNA of the CDR3: TGTGCCATCAGCGGAAGCACAGATACGCAGTATTTT. It yields the protein CAISGSTDTQYF. V is TRBV10-3 and J is TRBJ2-3, with D unresolved. Trimming left V 6 bases short and J 0 bases short, with 4 bases between. This CDR3 spans 12 amino acids. Looked up from germline, CDR1 is ENHRY and CDR2 is SYGVKD.

This clonotype was seen repeatedly, ten times or more. The chain combines TRBV2 with TRBJ2-3, with D hard to call. Trimming removed 1 base at V and 4 bases at J, with 3 bases between. Per germline, CDR1 SNHLY and CDR2 FYNNEI. CDR3 length equals 12 residues. Here the CDR3 DNA reads TGTGCCAGCAGTGAAGGAGCAGATACGCAGTATTTT. Protein sequence: CASSEGADTQYF.

This clonotype was detected a few times. The chain couples TRBV23-1 to TRBJ1-6; D remains ambiguous. TRBV23-1 is assigned to the ORF class and has an uncertain function. The length of the CDR3 is 17 residues. V gave up 2 bases and J gave up 0 bases, with 11 bases separating them. This CDR3 reads CASSQVVQSSYNSPLHF. The CDR3 coding sequence is TGCGCCAGCAGTCAAGTCGTCCAAAGCTCCTATAATTCACCCCTCCACTTT.

This clonotype was detected many times. The chain combines TRBV7-2 with TRBJ1-5; D gene ambiguous. The germline CDR1 and CDR2 sequences are SGHTA and FQGNSA. The CDR3 has 14 amino acids. V shed 5 bases and J shed 0 bases, with 8 bases lying between them. The CDR3 DNA reads as TGTGCCAGCAGCGGCCGGAATAGCAATCAGCCCCAGCATTTT. It specifies CASSGRNSNQPQHF.

The chain recombines TRBV27 with TRBJ2-3, with 11 bases that match TRBD2. V lost 6 bases to trimming and J lost 6 bases; unmatched junction nucleotides: 8. Germline V gene lookup returns CDR1 MNHEY and CDR2 SMNVEV (reference sequence). CDR3 length: 15 residues. The CDR3 nucleotides read TGTGCCAGCAGCCCGGGACTAGCGGTGCAGGATACGCAGTATTTT. It codes for CASSPGLAVQDTQYF.

The rearrangement joins TRBV2 to TRBJ2-7; 8 bases are shared with TRBD1. The CDR3 is 15 residues long. The trim removed 7 bases at V and 1 base at J, leaving 9 bases unmatched. Germline lookup yields CDR1 SNHLY and CDR2 FYNNEI. The CDR3 sequence: CASIGPGQASYEQYF. DNA of the CDR3: TGTGCCAGCATTGGGCCGGGACAGGCTTCCTACGAGCAGTACTTC.

This clonotype has at least ten counts. The V and J genes are TRBV9 and TRBJ2-1, with TRBD1 matching 9 bases. CDR1 is SGDLS, CDR2 YYNGEE, per germline. Trimming removed 1 base from V and 6 bases from J; junction bases left unmatched: 5. The CDR3 spans 15 residues. For the CDR3, the DNA is TGTGCCAGCAGCGTAACAGGGGGCCTAGGCAATGAGCAGTTCTTC. Its protein product is CASSVTGGLGNEQFF.

This clonotype has just a few counts. This rearrangement joins TRBV7-8 to TRBJ2-1; 7 nucleotides agree with TRBD2. Trimming at V came to 8 bases and at J to 5 bases, leaving 9 bases not matched to a gene. The CDR3 loop spans 14 amino acids. Germline CDR1 is SGHVS and CDR2 is FQNEAQ. The chain's CDR3 is CASGNSGFNNEQFF. In nucleotides, the CDR3 is TGTGCCAGCGGAAATAGCGGGTTTAACAATGAGCAGTTCTTC.